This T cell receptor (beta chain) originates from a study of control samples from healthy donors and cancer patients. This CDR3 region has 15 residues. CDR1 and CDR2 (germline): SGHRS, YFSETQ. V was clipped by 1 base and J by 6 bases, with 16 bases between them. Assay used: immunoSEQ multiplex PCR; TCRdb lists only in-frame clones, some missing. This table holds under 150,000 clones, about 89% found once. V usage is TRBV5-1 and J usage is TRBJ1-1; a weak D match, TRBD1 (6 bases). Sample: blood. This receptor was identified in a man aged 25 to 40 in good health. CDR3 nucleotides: TGCGCCAGCAGCTTGACGACAGGCCCGGGGGCTGAAGCTTTCTTT. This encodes CASSLTTGPGAEAFF.